The present entry profiles one TCR beta chain with its context. With V trimmed by 0 bases and J by 6 bases, 4 bases remained unmatched. CDR1 is KGHSY, CDR2 FQNENV, per germline. This CDR3 is built from 15 residues. TCRdb keeps only in-frame clones here, not all; method: immunoSEQ multiplex PCR. The table shows 120,000 or so clones, with roughly 91% occurring only once. This sample was taken from a study of blood T cell repertoires in COVID-19. The receptor was derived from a woman aged 45-59 years with acute or convalescent COVID-19. The chain couples TRBV16 to TRBJ1-4; TRBD1 matches 7 bases. Sequenced: peripheral blood. CDR3 nucleotides: TGTGCCAGCAGCCAATCGACAGGGTTGGATGAAAAACTGTTTTTT. This codes for CASSQSTGLDEKLFF.